This T cell receptor beta chain came from a study of T cell responses to AZD1222 COVID-19 vaccine. Note on this clone: Antigen unknown.

Overall study findings and caveats: All repertoire sampling was performed exclusively after the peak T cell response. Within unmutated variant regions lay the reported targets of nearly half of spike-specific TCRs. Spike was spanned by vaccine-associated CD4 TCRs, which were dominant at 160-218 and 743-854.

Germline V CDR1 and CDR2: SQVTM, ANQGSEA. V lost 3 bases and J lost 0; bases outside the gene matches: 8. The CDR3 runs 16 residues. The protocol was immunoSEQ multiplex PCR, while the TCRdb copy is restricted to in-frame clones and leaves out a portion. Among about 110,000 clones listed, around 93% were seen once. This chain connects TRBV29-1 to TRBJ1-2; 9 nucleotides match TRBD1. The receptor comes from an adult who received the AZD1222 COVID-19 vaccine. The sample was peripheral blood, taken 28 days after the second AZD1222 dose. The CDR3 DNA follows: TGCAGCGTTGATAAAGGACAGGGGACCGCTAACTATGGCTACACCTTC. Translation: CSVDKGQGTANYGYTF.